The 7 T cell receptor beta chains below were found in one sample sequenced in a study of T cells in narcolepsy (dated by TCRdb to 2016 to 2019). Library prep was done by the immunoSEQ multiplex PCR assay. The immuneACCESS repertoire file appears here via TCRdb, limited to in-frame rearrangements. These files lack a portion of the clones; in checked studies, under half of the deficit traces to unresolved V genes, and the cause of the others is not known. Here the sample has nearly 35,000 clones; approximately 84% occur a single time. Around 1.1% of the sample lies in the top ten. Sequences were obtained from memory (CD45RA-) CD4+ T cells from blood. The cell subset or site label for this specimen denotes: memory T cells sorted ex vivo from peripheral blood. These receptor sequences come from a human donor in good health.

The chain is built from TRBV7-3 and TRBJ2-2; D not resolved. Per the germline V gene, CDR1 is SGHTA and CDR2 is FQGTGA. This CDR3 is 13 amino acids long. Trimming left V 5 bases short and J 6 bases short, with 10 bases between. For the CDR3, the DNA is TGTGCCAGCAGCCCCGCCGCGGCCGGGGAGCTGTTTTTT. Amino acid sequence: CASSPAAAGELFF. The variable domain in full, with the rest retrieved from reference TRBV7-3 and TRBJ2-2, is GAGVSQTPSNKVTEKGKYVELRCDPISGHTALYWYRQSLGQGPEFLIYFQGTGAADDSGLPNDRFFAVRPEGSVSTLKIQRTERGDSAVYLCASSPAAAGELFFGEGSRLTVL.

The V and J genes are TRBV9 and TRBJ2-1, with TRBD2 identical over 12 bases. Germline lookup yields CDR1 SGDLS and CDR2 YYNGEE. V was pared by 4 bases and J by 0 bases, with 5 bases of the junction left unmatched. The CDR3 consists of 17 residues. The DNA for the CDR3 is TGTGCCAGCAGCCGAACTAGCGGGGGGAGCTCCTACAATGAGCAGTTCTTC. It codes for CASSRTSGGSSYNEQFF.

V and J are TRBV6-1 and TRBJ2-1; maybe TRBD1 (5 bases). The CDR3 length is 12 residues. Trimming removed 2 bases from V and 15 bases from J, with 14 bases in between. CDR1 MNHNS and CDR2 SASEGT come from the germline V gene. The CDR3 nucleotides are TGTGCCAGCAGTGAACCGACAGCTTATTCGTTCTTC. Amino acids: CASSEPTAYSFF.

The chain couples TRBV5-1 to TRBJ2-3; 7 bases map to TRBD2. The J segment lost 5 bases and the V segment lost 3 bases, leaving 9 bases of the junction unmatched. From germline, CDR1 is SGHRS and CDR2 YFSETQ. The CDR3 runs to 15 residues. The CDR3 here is CASSWEGRAVDTQYF. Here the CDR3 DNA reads TGCGCCAGCAGCTGGGAGGGGCGCGCTGTAGATACGCAGTATTTT.

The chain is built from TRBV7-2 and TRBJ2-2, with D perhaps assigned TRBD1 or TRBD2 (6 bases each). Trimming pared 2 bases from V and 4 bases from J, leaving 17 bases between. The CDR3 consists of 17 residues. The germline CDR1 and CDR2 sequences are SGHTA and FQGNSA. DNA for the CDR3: TGTGCCAGCAGCTTAAGGTCCGGGGGCGTCAGCACCGGGGAGCTGTTTTTT. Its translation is CASSLRSGGVSTGELFF.

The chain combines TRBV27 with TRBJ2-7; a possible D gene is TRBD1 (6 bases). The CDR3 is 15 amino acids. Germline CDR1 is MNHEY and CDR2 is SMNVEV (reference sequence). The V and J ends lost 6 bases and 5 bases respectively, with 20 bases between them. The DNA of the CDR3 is TGTGCCAGCAGCCAATCAGCCAGGGGTGTAAACGAGCAGTACTTC. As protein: CASSQSARGVNEQYF.

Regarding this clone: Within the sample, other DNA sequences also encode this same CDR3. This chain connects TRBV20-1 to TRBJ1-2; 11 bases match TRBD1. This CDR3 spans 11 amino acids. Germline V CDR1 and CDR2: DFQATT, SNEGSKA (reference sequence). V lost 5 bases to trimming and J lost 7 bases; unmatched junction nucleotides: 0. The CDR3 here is CSAGTGGGYTF. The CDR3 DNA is TGCAGTGCTGGGACAGGGGGTGGCTACACCTTC.